These 10 T cell receptor beta chains were sequenced from one sample in a study of early stage breast cancer tumors. Data came from immunoSEQ multiplex PCR; TCRdb stores just in-frame clones and leaves some out. The table records 9,000 or so clones, 66% of them present only once. Sequenced sample: breast tumor tissue. These receptor sequences come from a person in their fifties or sixties with breast cancer.

This clone counts as medium-sized. The chain recombines TRBV29-1 with TRBJ2-1; D may correspond to TRBD1 or TRBD2 (5 bases each). CDR1 SQVTM and CDR2 ANQGSEA come from the germline V gene. This CDR3 has 17 residues. V was clipped by 6 bases and J by 8 bases, with 29 bases between them. The CDR3 region is CSVTQVGKLGIGDEQFF. DNA for the CDR3: TGCAGCGTCACACAGGTCGGGAAACTAGGAATTGGCGATGAGCAGTTCTTC.

The V gene is TRBV7-9, the J gene TRBJ1-1; TRBD1 agrees at 7 bases. Germline-derived CDR1 and CDR2 are SEHNR and FQNEAQ (reference sequence). With V trimmed by 5 bases and J by 3 bases, 12 bases remained unmatched. The CDR3 is 16 residues long. CDR3 nucleotide sequence: TGTGCCAGCAGCCACCCGTGGGGGACAGAGCACACTGAAGCTTTCTTT. Protein product: CASSHPWGTEHTEAFF.

V usage is TRBV4-1 and J usage is TRBJ2-7, with TRBD1 identical over 9 bases. The CDR3 loop spans 14 amino acids. V shed 3 bases, J shed 4 bases, and the junction held 4 bases outside the gene matches. Per germline, CDR1 MGHRA and CDR2 YSYEKL. CDR3 DNA sequence: TGCGCCAGCAGCCAGCCGACAGGGGGGTACGAGCAGTACTTC. Translation: CASSQPTGGYEQYF.

The chain carries TRBV27 and TRBJ1-2; D might be TRBD1 (6 bases). The CDR3 covers 15 residues. V was shortened by 5 bases and J by 4 bases, with 17 bases between the two germline ends. CDR1 is MNHEY and CDR2 is SMNVEV in the germline V gene (reference sequence). CDR3 sequence reads: CASSLGAGPFYGYTF. In DNA form, the CDR3 reads TGTGCCAGCAGTCTGGGGGCAGGGCCCTTCTATGGCTACACCTTC.

The CDR3 spells CASSLEFSQETQYF. The DNA of the CDR3 is TGTGCCAGCAGCTTAGAATTCAGCCAAGAGACCCAGTACTTC. The V call is TRBV7-2, the J call TRBJ2-5; D is undetermined. Germline CDR1 SGHTA, CDR2 FQGNSA. This CDR3 has 14 residues. Trimming cost V 1 base and J 1 base, with 7 bases left between them.

A few counts support this clone. V usage is TRBV11-1 and J usage is TRBJ2-3; a possible D gene is TRBD1 (5 bases). Germline loops: CDR1 SGHAT, CDR2 FQDESV (reference sequence). The CDR3 loop spans 13 amino acids. V shed 4 bases and J shed 8 bases, with 13 bases lying between them. The CDR3 reads CASSSETGFTQYF. The CDR3 coding sequence is TGTGCCAGCAGCTCCGAAACAGGTTTTACGCAGTATTTT. Drawing the rest from reference TRBV11-1 and TRBJ2-3, the complete variable domain is EAEVAQSPRYKITEKSQAVAFWCDPISGHATLYWYRQILGQGPELLVQFQDESVVDDSQLPKDRFSAERLKGVDSTLKIQPAELGDSAMYLCASSSETGFTQYFGPGTRLTVL.

V usage is TRBV29-1 and J usage is TRBJ1-5; possibly TRBD1 for D (5 bases). V was shortened by 8 bases and J by 7 bases, with 18 bases between the two germline ends. Per the germline V gene, CDR1 is SQVTM and CDR2 is ANQGSEA. CDR3 length: 13 amino acids. Here the CDR3 DNA reads TGCAGCATATCATCAGGGATTAGCCAGCCCCAGCATTTT. This encodes CSISSGISQPQHF.

The chain joins TRBV5-1 to TRBJ2-2; D is undetermined. The V and J ends lost 0 bases and 6 bases respectively, with 9 bases between them. Germline CDR1 is SGHRS and CDR2 is YFSETQ. The CDR3 has 14 residues. CDR3 sequence (DNA): TGCGCCAGCAGCTTGGAGTGGGGATCCGGGGAGCTGTTTTTT. This codes for CASSLEWGSGELFF.

The rearrangement joins TRBV9 to TRBJ1-4, with D possibly matching TRBD1 (5 bases). V was shortened by 3 bases and J by 8 bases, with 20 bases between the two germline ends. Per the germline V gene, CDR1 is SGDLS and CDR2 is YYNGEE. CDR3 length: 16 amino acids. For the CDR3, the DNA is TGTGCCAGCAGCGCGGGAACCCGGGACTCAGGGGAAAAACTGTTTTTT. Translating gives CASSAGTRDSGEKLFF.

The CDR3 nucleotides read TGTGCCTGCAGACTGAGCTCCTATAATTCACCCCTCCACTTT. This translates into CACRLSSYNSPLHF. V is TRBV19 and J is TRBJ1-6; unclear D gene. CDR3 length: 14 residues. The germline CDR1 and CDR2 sequences are LNHDA and SQIVND (reference sequence). V lost 11 bases and J 0 bases, leaving 11 bases between the germline ends.